These T cell receptor beta chains were read from a single sample in a study of CD8+ T cells in alopecia areata. Here immunoSEQ multiplex PCR was the method, and the copy in TCRdb shows in-frame clones only, minus some. The table includes roughly 170,000 clones, about 63% detected once. Sequenced material: CD4+ T cells sorted from blood, taken at week 0. Receptor source: a human donor with alopecia areata. Each CDR3 is given with its conserved first and last residue. The D gene is left open where the match is weak. Size tells how often a clone was seen (once, few, many) or the class of an expanded clone, and some rows leave it out.

cdr3_length: 15; v_call: TRBV7-2; j_call: TRBJ2-7; d_call: TRBD1; clone_size: -; cdr3_nt: TGTGCCAGCAGCTTGAGGTCAGGGGGAACCTACGAGCAGTACTTC; cdr3_aa: CASSLRSGGTYEQYF
cdr3_length: 13; v_call: TRBV9; j_call: TRBJ2-5; d_call: -; clone_size: few; cdr3_nt: TGTGCCAGCAGCGTAGGTAGACAAGAGACCCAGTACTTC; cdr3_aa: CASSVGRQETQYF
cdr3_length: 15; v_call: TRBV7-9; j_call: TRBJ1-1; d_call: -; clone_size: few; cdr3_nt: TGTGCCAGCCGACCGCCGGGACGGGAAAACACTGAAGCTTTCTTT; cdr3_aa: CASRPPGRENTEAFF
cdr3_length: 17; v_call: TRBV11-2; j_call: TRBJ2-3; d_call: TRBD2; clone_size: -; cdr3_nt: TGTGCCAGCAGCTTATTGGCAAGCGGGGTTAGCACAGATACGCAGTATTTT; cdr3_aa: CASSLLASGVSTDTQYF
cdr3_length: 17; v_call: TRBV30; j_call: TRBJ1-5; d_call: -; clone_size: -; cdr3_nt: TGTGCCTGGAGTACCCCAACAGGGACAAGTTCACATCAGCCCCAGCATTTT; cdr3_aa: CAWSTPTGTSSHQPQHF
cdr3_length: 15; v_call: TRBV9; j_call: TRBJ2-1; d_call: -; clone_size: -; cdr3_nt: TGTGCCAGCAGCGTACGGGAGAAGCTTTACAATGAGCAGTTCTTC; cdr3_aa: CASSVREKLYNEQFF
cdr3_length: 12; v_call: TRBV11-2; j_call: TRBJ1-5; d_call: -; clone_size: -; cdr3_nt: TGTGCCAGCAGCGCCGAGGGGAGGGACCAGCATTTT; cdr3_aa: CASSAEGRDQHF
cdr3_length: 17; v_call: TRBV28; j_call: TRBJ2-6; d_call: TRBD1; clone_size: -; cdr3_nt: TGTGCCAGCAGTTTGCCGGGACAGGGGGCTGGGGCCAACGTCCTGACTTTC; cdr3_aa: CASSLPGQGAGANVLTF
cdr3_length: 16; v_call: TRBV5-6; j_call: TRBJ1-2; d_call: -; clone_size: -; cdr3_nt: TGTGCCAGCACACAAAGTTCATCAGGGACATGGTATGGCTACACCTTC; cdr3_aa: CASTQSSSGTWYGYTF
cdr3_length: 14; v_call: TRBV13; j_call: TRBJ2-1; d_call: -; clone_size: -; cdr3_nt: TGTGCCAGCAGCCTCGGGACTCTCTACAATGAGCAGTTCTTC; cdr3_aa: CASSLGTLYNEQFF
cdr3_length: 15; v_call: TRBV29-1; j_call: TRBJ2-6; d_call: -; clone_size: few; cdr3_nt: TGCAGCGTTCAGATAGGGAACTCTGGGGCCAACGTCCTGACTTTC; cdr3_aa: CSVQIGNSGANVLTF
cdr3_length: 12; v_call: TRBV29-1; j_call: TRBJ2-3; d_call: -; clone_size: few; cdr3_nt: TGCCCCATTGGGGCCGGCACAGATACGCAGTATTTT; cdr3_aa: CPIGAGTDTQYF
cdr3_length: 14; v_call: TRBV30; j_call: TRBJ2-5; d_call: -; clone_size: -; cdr3_nt: TGTGCCTGGGGGGATGACAGGAGAGGAGAGACCCAGTACTTC; cdr3_aa: CAWGDDRRGETQYF
cdr3_length: 13; v_call: TRBV6-5; j_call: TRBJ1-4; d_call: -; clone_size: few; cdr3_nt: TGTGCCAGCAGTTACTCAGGGAATGAAAAACTGTTTTTT; cdr3_aa: CASSYSGNEKLFF
cdr3_length: 18; v_call: TRBV4-1; j_call: TRBJ1-1; d_call: TRBD1; clone_size: -; cdr3_nt: TGCGCCAGCAGCCTCGAAGCTGGGACAGGATACGCGGTGACTGAAGCTTTCTTT; cdr3_aa: CASSLEAGTGYAVTEAFF
cdr3_length: 13; v_call: TRBV2; j_call: TRBJ1-2; d_call: -; clone_size: -; cdr3_nt: TGTGCCAGCAGAGCCTTTGGGGGCCGTGGCTACACCTTC; cdr3_aa: CASRAFGGRGYTF
cdr3_length: 14; v_call: TRBV28; j_call: TRBJ1-5; d_call: -; clone_size: few; cdr3_nt: TGTGCCAGCAATTTGGGGGGGATCAATCAGCCCCAGCATTTT; cdr3_aa: CASNLGGINQPQHF
cdr3_length: 11; v_call: TRBV19; j_call: TRBJ1-4; d_call: -; clone_size: few; cdr3_nt: TGTGCCAGTAGTTCAAATGAGAGGCAGTTTTTT; cdr3_aa: CASSSNERQFF
cdr3_length: 8; v_call: TRBV29-1; j_call: TRBJ1-2; d_call: -; clone_size: few; cdr3_nt: TGCAGCGTTTCGGGCTACACCTTC; cdr3_aa: CSVSGYTF
cdr3_length: 14; v_call: TRBV5-1; j_call: TRBJ1-2; d_call: -; clone_size: -; cdr3_nt: TGCGCCAGCAACCCTGGGGCGGGGAACTATGGCTACACCTTC; cdr3_aa: CASNPGAGNYGYTF
cdr3_length: 15; v_call: TRBV4-2; j_call: TRBJ1-4; d_call: -; clone_size: -; cdr3_nt: TGTGCCAGCAGCCAAGATCTTGGGGTGGGGGAAAAACTGTTTTTT; cdr3_aa: CASSQDLGVGEKLFF
cdr3_length: 13; v_call: TRBV6-6; j_call: TRBJ2-7; d_call: -; clone_size: -; cdr3_nt: TGTGCCAGCAGTTACGGCAGGGACTACGAGCAGTACTTC; cdr3_aa: CASSYGRDYEQYF
cdr3_length: 14; v_call: TRBV23-1; j_call: TRBJ1-1; d_call: -; clone_size: -; cdr3_nt: TGCGCCAGCAGTCACGCGGGAGGGAACACTGAAGCTTTCTTT; cdr3_aa: CASSHAGGNTEAFF
cdr3_length: 12; v_call: TRBV25-1; j_call: TRBJ1-3; d_call: -; clone_size: -; cdr3_nt: TGTGCCAGCAGTGATCATGGAAACACCATATATTTT; cdr3_aa: CASSDHGNTIYF
cdr3_length: 13; v_call: TRBV30; j_call: TRBJ1-5; d_call: -; clone_size: -; cdr3_nt: TGTGCCTGGAGTGTACGAAGGGATCAGCCCCAGCATTTT; cdr3_aa: CAWSVRRDQPQHF
cdr3_length: 14; v_call: TRBV27; j_call: TRBJ1-5; d_call: -; clone_size: -; cdr3_nt: TGTGCCAGCAGTCCTTCCCGGGGGAATCAGCCCCAGCATTTT; cdr3_aa: CASSPSRGNQPQHF